The 2 T cell receptor beta chains below all came from one sample that was sequenced in a study of blood T cell repertoires in COVID-19. Method: immunoSEQ multiplex PCR; TCRdb's copy keeps in-frame clones and lacks some. Of more than 150,000 clones listed, 89% are singletons. Material: peripheral blood. These TCRs come from a man between 40 and 49 years old with acute or convalescent COVID-19.

V usage is TRBV6-5 and J usage is TRBJ1-2; TRBD1 matches 8 bases. Trimming took 5 bases from V and 6 from J; bases not matched to a gene: 8. Germline lookup yields CDR1 MNHEY and CDR2 SVGAGI. This CDR3 region has 14 residues. CDR3 protein: CASSKMTGVDGYTF. CDR3 nucleotide sequence: TGTGCCAGCAGTAAGATGACAGGGGTCGATGGCTACACCTTC.

The gene calls are TRBV19 and TRBJ1-2, with D perhaps TRBD1 (5 bases). Per germline, CDR1 LNHDA and CDR2 SQIVND (reference sequence). Trimming shortened V by 7 bases and J by 8 bases, and 14 bases separated the two germline ends. The CDR3 consists of 12 residues. CDR3 sequence (DNA): TGTGCCAGTACACAGGCTACCGGGGGCTACACCTTC. Protein product: CASTQATGGYTF. The whole variable domain, filled in from reference TRBV19 and TRBJ1-2, reads DGGITQSPKYLFRKEGQNVTLSCEQNLNHDAMYWYRQDPGQGLRLIYYSQIVNDFQKGDIAEGYSVSREKKESFPLTVTSAQKNPTAFYLCASTQATGGYTFGSGTRLTVV.